This passage covers 18 T cell receptor beta chains from one sample sequenced in a study of blood T cells in healthy people across ages. A second roughly 6 to 11 cycle PCR used barcoded and J-beta primers. Each CDR3 protein gets one entry after TCRdb re-called the 5' RACE reads with MiXCR. The sample lists roughly 1.4 million distinct CDR3 sequences; roughly 59% were seen once. Sequencing input: blood. The receptors were gathered from a man between 18 and 29 years old in good health.

The CDR3 coding sequence is TGTGCCAGCAGTATTGCCGGGACAGGGGGCGTGGAGCAGTACTTC. It specifies CASSIAGTGGVEQYF. V gene TRBV27 combines with J gene TRBJ2-7; 12 nucleotides agree with TRBD1. Unmatched junction bases numbered 9, after V lost 5 bases and J lost 7 bases. The CDR3 spans 15 residues. From germline, CDR1 is MNHEY and CDR2 SMNVEV (reference sequence).

The DNA for the CDR3 is TGTGCCAGCAGCAAACTAGCGGGAGATGCCGGGGAGCTGTTTTTT. Protein sequence: CASSKLAGDAGELFF. The gene calls are TRBV11-2 and TRBJ2-2; 11 bases line up with TRBD2. Per germline, CDR1 SGHAT and CDR2 FQNNGV. With V trimmed by 5 bases and J by 6 bases, 5 bases remained unmatched. The CDR3 is 15 residues long.

The rearrangement uses TRBV6-6 and TRBJ1-1; D gene unclear. Deletions cut 6 bases from V and 3 bases from J, with 20 bases between. The CDR3 is made up of 16 amino acids. Germline CDR1 reads MNHNY; CDR2 reads SVGAGI (reference sequence). This CDR3 reads CASSPRHSGSYTEAFF. CDR3 in DNA: TGTGCCAGCAGCCCCCGACACTCGGGTTCGTACACTGAAGCTTTCTTT.

Only one count was recorded for this clonotype. The rearrangement uses TRBV5-1 and TRBJ2-7, with 7 bases matching TRBD2. V was clipped by 0 bases and J by 2 bases; unmatched bases: 5. Germline V gene sequence: CDR1 SGHRS, CDR2 YFSETQ. The CDR3 is 15 residues long. CDR3 loop: CASSLVGEGTYEQYF. CDR3 bases: TGCGCCAGCAGCTTGGTGGGGGAGGGAACCTACGAGCAGTACTTC.

The V call is TRBV7-9, the J call TRBJ2-7; D is unclear. The CDR3 is 16 amino acids. The V gene's germline CDR1 is SEHNR and CDR2 FQNEAQ (reference sequence). V was shortened by 5 bases and J by 6 bases, with 23 bases between the two germline ends. The CDR3 loop is CASSLAYAIEEIEQYF. CDR3 sequence (DNA): TGTGCCAGCAGCCTGGCCTATGCTATTGAGGAAATCGAGCAGTACTTC.

V is TRBV6-5 and J is TRBJ2-5, with D possibly being TRBD1 or TRBD2 (5 bases each). Per germline, CDR1 MNHEY and CDR2 SVGAGI. V was pared by 6 bases and J by 9 bases, with 23 bases between. This CDR3 is 15 amino acids long. The CDR3 DNA follows: TGTGCCAGCAGACTAGGACAATCCGGCGAATGGGCCCAGTACTTC. Protein product: CASRLGQSGEWAQYF.

The gene calls are TRBV7-9 and TRBJ2-3, with a possible D match to TRBD2 (6 bases). The V end lost 1 base, the J end lost 2 bases, and 16 bases lay between the germline ends. The CDR3 extends over 17 amino acids. Germline assignment: CDR1 SEHNR and CDR2 FQNEAQ (reference sequence). CDR3 region: CASSLGRGLSFTDTQYF. The CDR3, as DNA: TGTGCCAGCAGCTTAGGGCGCGGACTATCTTTCACAGATACGCAGTATTTT.

This clonotype was detected a few times. The J gene is TRBJ2-3, the V gene TRBV6-2 or TRBV6-3; D uncertain. The CDR3 runs 13 residues. Germline assignment: CDR1 MNHEY and CDR2 SVGEGT. Trimming cost V 8 bases and J 0 bases, with 9 bases left between them. The CDR3 nucleotides read TGTGCCAGCGGACCCGACAGCACAGATACGCAGTATTTT. Translating it yields CASGPDSTDTQYF.

This clonotype occurred once. Sequence at one end of the junction differs from germline and may be a read error. The chain carries TRBV3-1 and TRBJ2-1, with 8 bases identical to TRBD2. In germline, CDR1 is LGHDT, CDR2 YNNKEL (reference sequence). The CDR3 is 16 amino acids. CDR3 DNA: TGTGCCAGCAGCCGGGGGAGCGGGAGCTCCCACAATGAGCAGTTCTTC. It is translated as CASSRGSGSSHNEQFF.

The V and J genes are TRBV5-5 and TRBJ2-7; D remains unclear. CDR1 and CDR2 from the germline V gene are SGHKS and YYEKEE (reference sequence). The CDR3 is made up of 15 amino acids. V was clipped by 3 bases and J by 0 bases, with 13 bases between them. DNA of the CDR3: TGTGCCAGCAGCTCTACTTACAGTAGCTCCTACGAGCAGTACTTC. The encoded protein is CASSSTYSSSYEQYF.

The J gene is TRBJ2-5, the V gene TRBV25-1; 8 bases map to TRBD2. The J segment lost 4 bases and the V segment lost 7 bases, leaving 8 bases of the junction unmatched. CDR1 MGHDK and CDR2 SYGVNS come from the germline V gene. The CDR3 totals 14 residues. CDR3 nucleotides: TGTGCCAGCACTCCCGGGCTAGCGGGAGAGACCCAGTACTTC. It encodes CASTPGLAGETQYF.

The chain joins TRBV25-1 to TRBJ2-3; perhaps TRBD2 as D (6 bases). Trimming removed 2 bases at V and 4 bases at J, with 13 bases between. Germline-derived CDR1 and CDR2 are MGHDK and SYGVNS. The CDR3 is made up of 15 amino acids. CDR3 sequence reads: CASSEVRGMSDTQYF. CDR3 DNA: TGTGCCAGCAGTGAAGTGCGGGGTATGTCAGATACGCAGTATTTT.

The J gene is TRBJ2-3, the V gene TRBV5-6, with 9 bases that match TRBD1. The CDR3 runs 15 residues. Germline assignment: CDR1 SGHDT and CDR2 YYEEEE. The V segment lost 4 bases and the J segment 4 bases; nucleotides outside the gene matches: 7. The chain's CDR3 is CASSPTGGRADTQYF. For the CDR3, the DNA is TGTGCCAGCAGCCCAACAGGGGGCCGCGCAGATACGCAGTATTTT.

This clonotype has more than one count but fewer than ten. The chain links TRBV12-3 or TRBV12-4 to TRBJ2-7, with D possibly being TRBD1 (6 bases). The CDR3 runs to 12 residues. V shed 5 bases and J shed 12 bases, with 17 bases lying between them. CDR3 amino acids: CASSPSADRRYF. CDR3 nucleotides: TGTGCCAGCAGTCCCTCAGCAGACAGGAGGTACTTC.

The chain is built from TRBV25-1 and TRBJ2-3; D perhaps matches TRBD2 (6 bases). Per the germline V gene, CDR1 is MGHDK and CDR2 is SYGVNS. V was cut by 4 bases and J by 0 bases, with 14 bases left in between. CDR3 size: 16 residues. CDR3 residues: CASSVRENTSTDTQYF. CDR3 nucleotides: TGTGCCAGCAGTGTCCGGGAGAATACTAGCACAGATACGCAGTATTTT.

The chain combines TRBV6-5 with TRBJ1-2; no definite D call. This CDR3 is 16 amino acids long. V lost 6 bases and J 3 bases, leaving 20 bases between the germline ends. Germline-derived CDR1 and CDR2 are MNHEY and SVGAGI. The CDR3 coding sequence is TGTGCCAGCAGACAACCCTCCGCGGGGTTTGACTATGGCTACACCTTC. Residues: CASRQPSAGFDYGYTF.

This chain links TRBV12-3 or TRBV12-4 with TRBJ2-3; TRBD2 might be the D (6 bases). V was pared by 9 bases and J by 8 bases, with 15 bases between. CDR3 length: 12 residues. The CDR3 region is CASSGTGVTQYF. The CDR3 coding sequence is TGTGCCAGTTCTGGCACGGGGGTTACGCAGTATTTT.

This clonotype was seen more than once but under ten times. This sequence joins TRBV4-1 and TRBJ2-7; no clear D gene. Germline loops: CDR1 MGHRA, CDR2 YSYEKL. The CDR3 consists of 13 residues. V was clipped by 4 bases and J by 5 bases, with 12 bases between them. This chain's CDR3 is CASSRSVVDEQYF. The CDR3 coding sequence is TGCGCCAGCAGCCGGAGCGTGGTGGACGAGCAGTACTTC.